This TCR beta chain was recovered during a study of identical twins. Study findings and constraints: Zero-insertion analyses were open to partial confounding by invariant MAIT and iNKT cells. Model-predicted out-of-frame TCR alpha sharing fell below observed values in monozygotic twins.

TCRdb called the 5' RACE reads again in MiXCR, with one record for every CDR3 protein. The sample lists hundreds of thousands of distinct CDR3 sequences, around 6% occurring once. Germline CDR1 LNHNV, CDR2 YYDKDF (reference sequence). This CDR3 has 15 residues. V lost 0 bases and J lost 5, with 11 bases in between. This clonotype was observed at least ten times. Its specificity is unknown. Sequenced sample: naive T cells sorted from blood. The origin of this receptor is a man in his late teens or twenties in good health. The genes are TRBV15 and TRBJ2-1; no reliable D call. CDR3 amino acids: CATSRDSKRDNEQFF. CDR3 in DNA: TGTGCCACCAGCAGAGATTCAAAGCGCGACAATGAGCAGTTCTTC. Filled out from reference TRBV15 and TRBJ2-1, the complete variable domain reads DAMVIQNPRYQVTQFGKPVTLSCSQTLNHNVMYWYQQKSSQAPKLLFHYYDKDFNNEADTPDNFQSRRPNTSFCFLDIRSPGLGDTAMYLCATSRDSKRDNEQFFGPGTRLTVL.